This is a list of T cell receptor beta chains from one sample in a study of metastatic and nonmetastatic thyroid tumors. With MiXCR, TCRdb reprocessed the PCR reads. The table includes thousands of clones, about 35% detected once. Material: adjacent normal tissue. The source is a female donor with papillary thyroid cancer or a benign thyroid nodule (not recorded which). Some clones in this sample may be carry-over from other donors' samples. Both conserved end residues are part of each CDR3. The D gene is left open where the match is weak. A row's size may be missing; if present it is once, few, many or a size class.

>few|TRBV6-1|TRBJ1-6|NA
CASSMGKGRNSPPQF
TGTGCCAGCAGTATGGGGAAGGGGAGGAATTCACCCCCCCAATTT
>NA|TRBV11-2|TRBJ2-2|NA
CATRQGSTGELFF
TGTGCCACCAGGCAGGGCTCCACCGGGGAGCTGTTTTTT
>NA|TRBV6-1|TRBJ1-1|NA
CASSQWTTGYTEAFF
TGTGCCAGCAGTCAATGGACCACTGGGTACACTGAAGCTTTCTTT
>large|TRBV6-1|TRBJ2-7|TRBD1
CASSGRTGDEQYF
TGTGCCAGCAGTGGTCGGACAGGGGACGAGCAGTACTTC
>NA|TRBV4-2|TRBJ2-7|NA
CASSQDFPGTTYEQYF
TGTGCCAGCAGCCAAGATTTCCCCGGGACAACCTACGAGCAGTACTTC
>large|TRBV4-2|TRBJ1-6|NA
CASSQENRPNNSPLHF
TGTGCCAGCAGCCAAGAGAACAGGCCAAATAATTCACCCCTCCACTTT
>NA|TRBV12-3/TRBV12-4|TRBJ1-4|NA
CASNDRPNEKLFF
TGTGCCAGCAATGACAGGCCTAATGAAAAACTGTTTTTT
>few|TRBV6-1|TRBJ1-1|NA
CASAEEGEAFF
TGTGCCAGCGCGGAGGAGGGAGAAGCTTTCTTT
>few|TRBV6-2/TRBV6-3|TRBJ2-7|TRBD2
CASSYGTRAYEQYF
TGTGCCAGCAGTTACGGGACTAGAGCTTACGAGCAGTACTTC
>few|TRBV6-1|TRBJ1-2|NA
CASSGQSVANYGYTF
TGTGCCAGCAGTGGCCAGTCGGTAGCTAACTATGGCTACACCTTC
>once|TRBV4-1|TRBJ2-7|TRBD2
CASSLVREVPYEQYF
TGCGCCAGCAGCCTTGTTCGGGAGGTTCCCTACGAGCAGTACTTC
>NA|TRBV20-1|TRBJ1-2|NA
CSARGYGQTNYGYTF
TGCAGTGCTAGAGGTTACGGCCAGACTAACTATGGCTACACCTTC